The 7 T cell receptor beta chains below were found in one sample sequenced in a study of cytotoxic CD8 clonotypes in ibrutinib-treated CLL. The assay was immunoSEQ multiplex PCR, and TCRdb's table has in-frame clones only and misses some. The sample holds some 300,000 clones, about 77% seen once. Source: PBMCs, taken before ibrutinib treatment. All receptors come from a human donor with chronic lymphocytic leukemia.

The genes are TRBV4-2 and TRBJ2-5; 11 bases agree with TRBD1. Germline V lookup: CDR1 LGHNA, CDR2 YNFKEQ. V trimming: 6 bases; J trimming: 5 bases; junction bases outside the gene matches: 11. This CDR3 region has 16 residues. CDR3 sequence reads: CASSLRDRGGFETQYF. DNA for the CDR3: TGTGCCAGCAGTCTGAGGGACAGGGGGGGGTTTGAGACCCAGTACTTC.

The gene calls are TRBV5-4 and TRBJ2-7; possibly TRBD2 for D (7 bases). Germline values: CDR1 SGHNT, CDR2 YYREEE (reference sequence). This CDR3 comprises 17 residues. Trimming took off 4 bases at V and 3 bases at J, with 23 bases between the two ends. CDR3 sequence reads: CASSPRSSGTFLYEQYF. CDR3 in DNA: TGTGCCAGCAGCCCGAGATCAAGCGGGACATTTCTCTACGAGCAGTACTTC.

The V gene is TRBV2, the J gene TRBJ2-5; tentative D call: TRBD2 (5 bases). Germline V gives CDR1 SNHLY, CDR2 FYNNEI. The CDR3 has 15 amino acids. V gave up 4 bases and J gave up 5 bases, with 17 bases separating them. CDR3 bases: TGTGCCAGCAGTGCCGGCAGCTTCCCGGGGGAGACCCAGTACTTC. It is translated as CASSAGSFPGETQYF.

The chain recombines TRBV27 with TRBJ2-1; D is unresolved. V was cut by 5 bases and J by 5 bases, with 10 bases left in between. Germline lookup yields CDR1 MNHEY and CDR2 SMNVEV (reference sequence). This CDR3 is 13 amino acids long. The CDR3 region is CASSPKIDNEQFF. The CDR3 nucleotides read TGTGCCAGCAGTCCAAAAATAGACAATGAGCAGTTCTTC.

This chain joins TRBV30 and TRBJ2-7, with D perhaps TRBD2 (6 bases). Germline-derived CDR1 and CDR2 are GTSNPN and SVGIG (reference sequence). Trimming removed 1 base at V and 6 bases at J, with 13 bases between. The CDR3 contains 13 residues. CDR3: CAWSATRYSEQYF. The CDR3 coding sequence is TGTGCCTGGAGTGCGACTAGATATTCCGAGCAGTACTTC.

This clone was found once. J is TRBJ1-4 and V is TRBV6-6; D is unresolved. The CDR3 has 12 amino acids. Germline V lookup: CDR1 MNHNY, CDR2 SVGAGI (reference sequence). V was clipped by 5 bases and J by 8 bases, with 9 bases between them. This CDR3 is CASSRTREKLFF. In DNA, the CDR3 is TGTGCCAGCAGTCGGACGCGGGAAAAACTGTTTTTT.

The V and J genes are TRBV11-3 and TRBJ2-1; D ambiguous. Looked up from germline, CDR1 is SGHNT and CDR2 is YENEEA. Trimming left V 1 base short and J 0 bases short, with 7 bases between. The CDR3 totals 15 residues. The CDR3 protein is CASSLGRSSYNEQFF. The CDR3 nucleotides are TGTGCCAGCAGCTTAGGGAGAAGCTCCTACAATGAGCAGTTCTTC.